Each of the 27 T cell receptor beta chains below was sequenced from the same sample in a study of glioma-infiltrating T cells. Amplification of TCR alpha and beta CDR3 regions from RNA used iRepertoire nested multiplex PCR. One entry per CDR3 protein results from TCRdb running MiXCR on the multiplex PCR reads. The sample yields about 89,000 distinct CDR3 sequences, roughly 23% seen once. Sequenced input: glioma tissue, nonneoplastic brain tissue, or PBMCs (not recorded which). The receptors were gathered from a human donor with low-grade glioma or glioblastoma, undergoing nonglioma brain surgery, or in good health (not recorded which).

About this clonotype: The junction departs from the called germline gene at one end, perhaps through a read error. The CDR3 nucleotides are TGCAGCGCTACTGGGAGTGGCTCATCCCTCCACTTT. It yields the protein CSATGSGSSLHF. J is TRBJ1-6 and V is TRBV20-1; D is uncertain. Germline CDR1 and CDR2: DFQATT and SNEGSKA (reference sequence). The CDR3 covers 12 residues.

V gene TRBV12-5 combines with J gene TRBJ2-7; no clear D gene. The germline gives CDR1 LGHNT, CDR2 FRNRAP. This CDR3 is built from 15 residues. V was shortened by 2 bases and J by 0 bases, with 11 bases between the two germline ends. The CDR3 sequence: CASGLFHSSSYEQYF. CDR3 bases: TGTGCTAGTGGTTTGTTCCATTCAAGCTCCTACGAGCAGTACTTC.

Remarks on this clonotype: A much larger clone sits a single nucleotide away, making a read error possible. It is likely a read error, because the conserved phenylalanine at the end of the CDR3 is missing. The rearrangement joins TRBV29-1 to TRBJ1-1, with 12 bases lining up with TRBD1. CDR1 and CDR2 from the germline V gene are SQVTM and ANQGSEA. This CDR3 region has 19 residues. V was pared by 0 bases and J by 2 bases, with 13 bases of the junction left unmatched. The CDR3 bases are TGCAGCGTTGAAGATGGTTACCGGGACAGGGGGCGAGACAACACTGAAGCTTTCCTT. As protein: CSVEDGYRDRGRDNTEAFL.

The chain recombines TRBV5-4 with TRBJ1-6; 9 nucleotides line up with TRBD1. CDR1 is SGHNT and CDR2 is YYREEE in the germline V gene (reference sequence). CDR3 length equals 14 residues. J gave up 9 bases and V 3 bases, and 4 bases lay outside the gene matches. CDR3 sequence (DNA): TGTGCCAGCAGCTCCGGGACAGGGACTTCACCCCTCCACTTT. Amino acid sequence: CASSSGTGTSPLHF. Together with reference TRBV5-4 and TRBJ1-6, the CDR3 gives the full variable domain: ETGVTQSPTHLIKTRGQQVTLRCSSQSGHNTVSWYQQALGQGPQFIFQYYREEENGRGNFPPRFSGLQFPNYSSELNVNALELDDSALYLCASSSGTGTSPLHFGNGTRLTVT.

This clonotype showed up many times. This rearrangement joins TRBV6-2 or TRBV6-3 to TRBJ2-1; 7 bases align to TRBD2. The CDR3 is 16 residues long. Per the germline V gene, CDR1 is MNHEY and CDR2 is SVGEGT. V gave up 3 bases and J gave up 10 bases; unmatched junction bases: 15. The CDR3 region has the DNA TGTGCCAGCAGTTATTTCCACCCGACTAGCCGGGGAGAGCAGTTCTTC. Translating it yields CASSYFHPTSRGEQFF.

Ten or more counts support this clonotype. The chain is built from TRBV20-1 and TRBJ1-2, with a possible D match to TRBD1 (5 bases). CDR1 is DFQATT and CDR2 is SNEGSKA in the germline V gene (reference sequence). CDR3 length: 13 amino acids. Deletions cut 3 bases from V and 1 base from J, with 9 bases between. CDR3 amino acids: CSASSGGNYGYTF. The CDR3, as DNA: TGCAGTGCTAGTTCGGGGGGTAACTATGGCTACACCTTC.

The rearrangement links TRBV18 to TRBJ2-3; TRBD2 matches at 12 bases. Looked up from germline, CDR1 is KGHSH and CDR2 is LQKENI. With V trimmed by 3 bases and J by 0 bases, 4 bases remained unmatched. The CDR3 is 17 amino acids. CDR3 DNA sequence: TGTGCCAGCTCACCCCTAGCGGGGGGGCCTAGCACAGATACGCAGTATTTT. The encoded protein is CASSPLAGGPSTDTQYF.

This clonotype was counted a few times. This chain joins TRBV2 and TRBJ2-7; maybe TRBD1 (6 bases). V lost 6 bases and J 0 bases, leaving 12 bases between the germline ends. CDR3 size: 14 residues. Germline loops: CDR1 SNHLY, CDR2 FYNNEI. CDR3 in DNA: TGTGCCAGCAGGGACAGCCAACGCTCCTACGAGCAGTACTTC. This codes for CASRDSQRSYEQYF.

This clonotype was detected ten times or more. V is TRBV20-1 and J is TRBJ1-1, with TRBD1 matching 7 bases. The CDR3 spans 14 residues. Germline trimming cut 1 base from V and 5 bases from J; bases unmatched to any gene: 7. Per germline, CDR1 DFQATT and CDR2 SNEGSKA (reference sequence). CDR3 region: CSARVQDRMTEAFF. CDR3 sequence (DNA): TGCAGTGCTAGAGTACAGGACAGGATGACTGAAGCTTTCTTT.

The V gene is TRBV27, the J gene TRBJ2-3, with TRBD2 matching over 7 bases. Germline V CDR1 and CDR2: MNHEY, SMNVEV (reference sequence). With V trimmed by 6 bases and J by 5 bases, 11 bases remained unmatched. This CDR3 has 15 residues. The CDR3 bases are TGTGCCAGCAGCTCCCTGGCGGGAGCCTTAGATACGCAGTATTTT. It specifies CASSSLAGALDTQYF.

This clonotype was observed many times. This chain connects TRBV12-3 or TRBV12-4 to TRBJ1-2; D call uncertain. The CDR3 contains 12 residues. Trimming took 4 bases from V and 3 from J, leaving 6 bases between them. The CDR3 nucleotides read TGTGCCAGCAGTTATACATACTATGGCTACACCTTC. Protein: CASSYTYYGYTF.

Ten or more counts support this clonotype. V is TRBV7-2 and J is TRBJ2-1; 9 nucleotides match TRBD2. CDR3 length: 15 residues. Unmatched junction bases numbered 13, after V lost 5 bases and J lost 11 bases. The germline V gene has CDR1 SGHTA and CDR2 FQGNSA. The CDR3 loop is CASSARAGGTLKQFF. In nucleotides, the CDR3 is TGTGCCAGCAGCGCAAGGGCGGGGGGGACCCTCAAGCAGTTCTTC.

To note about this clonotype: A much larger clone sits a single nucleotide away, making a read error possible. The chain recombines TRBV18 with TRBJ2-1; 9 bases match TRBD1. V dropped 6 bases and J dropped 11; count of bases not matched to a gene: 11. The CDR3 is made up of 14 amino acids. Per the germline V gene, CDR1 is KGHSH and CDR2 is LQKENI. The CDR3 is CASSAGTGNDKQFF. The CDR3 DNA is TGTGCCAGCTCGGCCGGGACAGGGAACGATAAGCAGTTCTTC.

This clonotype occurred a few times. The chain has TRBV7-6 and TRBJ2-5; TRBD1 might be the D (6 bases). Trimming cost V 5 bases and J 4 bases, with 17 bases left between them. Germline CDR1 reads SGHVS; CDR2 reads FNYEAQ. The CDR3 contains 15 residues. The CDR3 protein is CASSRTPGTLETQYF. DNA of the CDR3: TGTGCCAGCAGCCGGACCCCCGGGACATTAGAGACCCAGTACTTC.

On this clonotype: A much more abundant neighbour one base away suggests this may be a read error. The chain is built from TRBV5-4 and TRBJ2-5; tentatively, D is TRBD2 (6 bases). CDR1 SGHNT and CDR2 YYREEE come from the germline V gene (reference sequence). The CDR3 totals 14 residues. V lost 4 bases to trimming and J lost 1 base, with 11 bases between them. For the CDR3, the DNA is TGTGCCAGCAGCCGGGGACTCGCCCAAGAGACCCAGTACTTC. Amino acid sequence: CASSRGLAQETQYF.

The table lists this clonotype with a few counts. CDR3 sequence reads: CASSVWLDAGELFF. The CDR3 DNA is TGTGCCAGCAGCGTTTGGCTCGACGCCGGGGAGCTGTTTTTT. The V call is TRBV14, the J call TRBJ2-2; D is unclear. V lost 5 bases and J lost 6, with 13 bases in between. Germline CDR1 reads SGHDN; CDR2 reads FVKESK. The CDR3 consists of 14 residues.

This clonotype was recorded at least ten times. The J gene is TRBJ1-1, the V gene TRBV18; D is uncertain. This CDR3 contains 14 residues. Trimming shortened V by 4 bases and J by 3 bases, and 12 bases separated the two germline ends. CDR1 and CDR2 from the germline V gene are KGHSH and LQKENI. The CDR3 reads CASSRLGEDTEAFF. The CDR3 nucleotides are TGTGCCAGCTCACGCCTAGGAGAGGACACTGAAGCTTTCTTT.

In this sample, this clonotype turned up many times. CDR3 bases: TGTGCCACCAGTGACCTGGTAGACAATGAGCAGTTCTTC. The encoded protein is CATSDLVDNEQFF. The rearrangement joins TRBV24-1 to TRBJ2-1; no clear D gene. Trimming removed 4 bases from V and 5 bases from J, with 8 bases in between. Germline V CDR1 and CDR2: KGHDR, SFDVKD. The CDR3 has 13 amino acids.

There are a few counts of this clonotype. V gene TRBV6-1 combines with J gene TRBJ2-7, with TRBD1 identical over 8 bases. Trimming cost V 8 bases and J 2 bases; bases outside gene matches: 11. Per germline, CDR1 MNHNS and CDR2 SASEGT. The CDR3 has 15 amino acids. The CDR3: CASGETGAGPYEQYF. The CDR3 coding sequence is TGTGCCAGCGGGGAGACAGGGGCGGGACCCTACGAGCAGTACTTC.

This clonotype was observed a handful of times. The V and J genes are TRBV19 and TRBJ2-7, with TRBD1 matching over 11 bases. V lost 6 bases and J lost 6; bases outside the gene matches: 4. CDR3 size: 13 residues. The germline V gene encodes CDR1 LNHDA and CDR2 SQIVND (reference sequence). The CDR3 DNA reads as TGTGCCAGTAGGGACAGGGGGCGAGGCGAGCAGTACTTC. Its protein product is CASRDRGRGEQYF.

This clonotype was seen at least ten times. The rearrangement joins TRBV6-2 or TRBV6-3 to TRBJ1-2, with 7 bases lining up with TRBD1. V trimming: 6 bases; J trimming: 8 bases; junction bases outside the gene matches: 12. CDR3 length equals 14 residues. Germline V lookup: CDR1 MNHEY, CDR2 SVGEGT. CDR3 bases: TGTGCCAGCAGCGAAAGAGGGGGCGTGATCGGCTACACCTTC. This translates into CASSERGGVIGYTF.

The gene calls are TRBV5-1 and TRBJ2-5; 7 bases agree with TRBD1. V shed 4 bases and J 3 bases; nucleotides not matched to a gene: 6. The CDR3 runs to 14 residues. Per the germline V gene, CDR1 is SGHRS and CDR2 is YFSETQ. The CDR3 nucleotides are TGCGCCAGCAGCAACCCGACAGGGAAAGAGACCCAGTACTTC. Translated, it gives CASSNPTGKETQYF.

This clonotype was seen repeatedly, ten times or more. This chain uses TRBV20-1 with TRBJ2-3; 7 bases map to TRBD2. CDR3 length equals 16 residues. Losses at the gene ends were 6 bases for V and 2 bases for J; bases not matched to a gene: 14. The germline CDR1 and CDR2 sequences are DFQATT and SNEGSKA (reference sequence). The CDR3 reads CSAPVGRDYNTDTQYF. For the CDR3, the DNA is TGCAGTGCCCCGGTCGGTCGGGACTACAACACAGATACGCAGTATTTT.

As to this clonotype: A much larger clone differs by one base, so this may be a read error. This chain links TRBV18 with TRBJ1-3; D unresolved. The germline V gene encodes CDR1 KGHSH and CDR2 LQKENI. V was trimmed by 2 bases and J by 3 bases, leaving 20 bases between them. The CDR3 is made up of 18 amino acids. The chain's CDR3 is CASSPIGPGRHYGNTIYF. Written as DNA, the CDR3 is TGTGCCAGCTCACCAATCGGTCCCGGACGGCACTATGGAAACACCATATATTTT.

This clonotype was seen repeatedly, ten times or more. CDR3 coding DNA: TGCAGTGCTAGATACCAGGGAGGGGCTGAAGCTTTCTTT. As protein: CSARYQGGAEAFF. The rearrangement links TRBV20-1 to TRBJ1-1; D might be TRBD1 (5 bases). There are 13 residues in the CDR3. V gave up 2 bases and J gave up 6 bases, with 13 bases separating them. CDR1 and CDR2 (germline): DFQATT, SNEGSKA (reference sequence).

In this sample, this clonotype turned up many times. V usage is TRBV6-2 or TRBV6-3 and J usage is TRBJ1-2; no reliable D call. Germline assignment: CDR1 MNHEY and CDR2 SVGEGT. Between the trimmed V and J ends, which lost 2 bases and 5 bases, there was a span of 9 bases. The CDR3 spans 13 residues. This CDR3 is CASSYDGTYGYTF. CDR3 DNA: TGTGCCAGCAGTTACGACGGCACTTATGGCTACACCTTC.

The J gene is TRBJ2-1, the V gene TRBV18; D is unclear. Trimming removed 1 base at V and 1 base at J, with 14 bases between. The CDR3 sequence is 17 residues long. Germline-derived CDR1 and CDR2 are KGHSH and LQKENI. The CDR3 DNA sequence: TGTGCCAGCTCACCACGTAGAGAAGGGTTATCCTACAATGAGCAGTTCTTC. This codes for CASSPRREGLSYNEQFF.